The clone carrying this TCR beta chain was counted ten times or more. What it binds is unknown. The sample is drawn from a study of T cell repertoires in cytomegalovirus infection. As for the study in general: Both a matching HLA type and CMV infection were indicated by public TCR beta signatures. Regarding the study as a whole: CMV-specific TCR beta clonotypes restricted by HLA-C were the ones dominating the ex vivo response. Identification of carriers of CMV plus the relevant HLA was achieved through cumulative public TCR beta family frequency.

TCRdb reprocessed the reads with MiXCR, giving one entry per CDR3 protein. The table has 150,000 or so distinct CDR3 sequences, 23% seen once. The V gene lost 5 bases and the J gene lost 6 bases, with 17 bases spanning the gap. This CDR3 is built from 15 residues. This chain joins TRBV12-3 or TRBV12-4 and TRBJ2-1; D gene ambiguous. The clonotype comes from a human donor in good health (CMV status not recorded). Some clones in this sample may be carry-over from other donors' samples. Sequencing input: PBMCs. The CDR3 reads CASSPLRERANEQFF. Here the CDR3 DNA reads TGTGCCAGCAGTCCTCTACGAGAGAGAGCCAATGAGCAGTTCTTC.